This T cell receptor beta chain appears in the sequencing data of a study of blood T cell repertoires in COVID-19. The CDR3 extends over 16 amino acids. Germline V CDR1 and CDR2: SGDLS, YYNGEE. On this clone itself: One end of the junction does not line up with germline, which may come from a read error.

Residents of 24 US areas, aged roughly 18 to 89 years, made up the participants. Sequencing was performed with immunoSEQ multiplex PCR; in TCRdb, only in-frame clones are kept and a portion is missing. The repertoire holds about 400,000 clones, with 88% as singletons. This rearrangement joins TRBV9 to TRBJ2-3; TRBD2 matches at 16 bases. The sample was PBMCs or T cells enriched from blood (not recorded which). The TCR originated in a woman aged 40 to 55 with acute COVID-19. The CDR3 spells CASSVGTSGGADTQYF. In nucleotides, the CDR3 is TGTGCCAGCAGTGTAGGGACTAGCGGGGGGGCAGATACGCAGTATTTT.